Below, 9 T cell receptor beta chains from the same sample are listed, as sequenced in a study of molecular identifiers for immune sequencing clone quantification (dated by TCRdb to the late 2010s). Library preparation employed PCR. TCRdb names Illumina MiSeq as the instrument used. The public reads were reanalyzed by TCRdb: fastp trimming at Q25, MiXCR alignment, in-frame beta chains only. Entries that share a CDR3 protein sequence are merged under the most common genes and DNA. Recorded for this sample are fewer than 45,000 distinct CDR3 sequences; approximately 17% of them occurred a single time. The top ten clones comprise about 7% of the sample. The sequencing input was naive CD8+ T cells from blood, with Jurkat cell RNA spiked in. According to the study, the label for this sample's cell subset or site signals: FACS-sorted CD8+CD4-CCR7+CD45RA+ naive T cells. These receptors came from a human donor in good health. Some libraries in this study had Jurkat cell RNA spiked in.

This clonotype was seen at least ten times. The CDR3 coding sequence is TGTGCCAGCAGCGTCCTATCAGGAAACTACGAGCAGTACTTC. Translated: CASSVLSGNYEQYF. The rearrangement joins TRBV7-9 to TRBJ2-7, with D unclear. With 5 bases removed from V and 3 bases from J, the gap between germline ends came to 14 bases. The germline V gene has CDR1 SEHNR and CDR2 FQNEAQ (reference sequence). The CDR3 is made up of 14 amino acids.

Concerning this clonotype: A much larger clone sits a single nucleotide away, making a read error possible. The chain couples TRBV29-1 to TRBJ2-1; 11 nucleotides line up with TRBD2. This CDR3 is 14 amino acids long. Germline CDR1 SQVTM, CDR2 ANQGSEA. The CDR3 sequence is CGVVSGRAMSEQFF. The CDR3 coding sequence is TGCGGCGTTGTTAGCGGGAGGGCCATGAGCGAGCAGTTCTTC.

This clonotype turned up a few times. The gene calls are TRBV28 and TRBJ1-2; D is unclear. The CDR3 loop spans 14 amino acids. V dropped 2 bases and J dropped 3 bases, with 10 bases sitting between them. Germline assignment: CDR1 MDHEN and CDR2 SYDVKM. The CDR3, as DNA: TGTGCCAGCAGTTTACGGGGAGGCGACTATGGCTACACCTTC. Its protein product is CASSLRGGDYGYTF.

This clonotype was seen many times. The chain recombines TRBV11-2 with TRBJ1-1; D may be TRBD1 (6 bases). The CDR3 is 17 residues long. In germline, CDR1 is SGHAT, CDR2 FQNNGV. The V gene lost 5 bases and the J gene lost 2 bases, with 21 bases spanning the gap. The CDR3 DNA reads as TGTGCCAGCAGCGCCTGGGGGGGACAACGGGGCAACACTGAAGCTTTCTTT. It codes for CASSAWGGQRGNTEAFF.

Ten or more counts support this clonotype. J is TRBJ2-7 and V is TRBV28; a weak D match, TRBD2 (5 bases). CDR3 length equals 14 residues. V was clipped by 3 bases and J by 0 bases, with 9 bases between them. The germline V gene has CDR1 MDHEN and CDR2 SYDVKM. CDR3 nucleotides: TGTGCCAGCAGTTTTCGGGGTATCTCCTACGAGCAGTACTTC. It yields the protein CASSFRGISYEQYF.

This clonotype has just a few counts. The chain carries TRBV20-1 and TRBJ2-5; D ambiguous. Germline lookup yields CDR1 DFQATT and CDR2 SNEGSKA (reference sequence). Trimming shortened V by 0 bases and J by 6 bases, and 8 bases separated the two germline ends. The CDR3 has 12 amino acids. CDR3 nucleotides: TGCAGTGCTAGAGATAGTGGAAAGACCCAGTACTTC. Translated, it gives CSARDSGKTQYF.

This clonotype was seen many times. The J gene is TRBJ2-7, the V gene TRBV13; 8 nucleotides match TRBD2. The CDR3 extends over 15 amino acids. V shed 5 bases and J 5 bases; nucleotides not matched to a gene: 11. Germline V lookup: CDR1 PRHDT, CDR2 FYEKMQ (reference sequence). The CDR3 DNA follows: TGTGCCAGCAGCCCTGGGGCGGGGGGACTGGACGAGCAGTACTTC. It encodes CASSPGAGGLDEQYF.

This clonotype has ten or more counts. V gene TRBV27 combines with J gene TRBJ1-5; tentative D call: TRBD1 (6 bases). V gave up 4 bases and J gave up 9 bases, with 13 bases separating them. The CDR3 extends over 13 amino acids. CDR1 is MNHEY, CDR2 SMNVEV, per germline (reference sequence). The CDR3 bases are TGTGCCAGCAGTTCAGGGGCCCAGGGGCCCCAGCATTTT. Translation gives CASSSGAQGPQHF.

This clonotype has more than one count but fewer than ten. The chain has TRBV9 and TRBJ1-1; 7 nucleotides line up with TRBD1. Germline CDR1 and CDR2: SGDLS and YYNGEE. V was clipped by 4 bases and J by 0 bases; unmatched bases: 18. The CDR3 is 19 residues long. The CDR3 nucleotides are TGTGCCAGCAGCTTGGACCCGGGACAGCTACTGGTCCTGAACACTGAAGCTTTCTTT. Translated, it gives CASSLDPGQLLVLNTEAFF.